This T cell receptor beta chain was obtained from a study of T cells in localized non-small cell lung cancer. General study findings and limits: It was uninvolved adjacent lung that showed the highest T cell clonality, exceeding tumor. Without multi-region sequencing, intratumor heterogeneity could not be excluded. Greater T cell density in blood accompanied longer overall survival. A median of around 52 clones ranked among the top 100 in tumor appeared in adjacent lung.

Clones were sequenced by immunoSEQ multiplex PCR, and TCRdb holds only the in-frame ones, with some missing. The data hold some 15,000 clones, with around 85% observed a single time. The V end lost 2 bases, the J end lost 7 bases, and 12 bases lay between the germline ends. CDR3 length equals 14 residues. Germline CDR1 reads SGHRS; CDR2 reads YFSETQ. Remarks on this clone: What it recognizes is unknown.

This sequence was found in a woman aged 40-69 years with stage I lung adenocarcinoma. The rearrangement links TRBV5-1 to TRBJ1-4, with a possible D match to TRBD1 (5 bases). Sample: peripheral blood, taken before any cancer treatment. The CDR3 loop is CASSFDAGSEKLFF. The CDR3 coding sequence is TGCGCCAGCAGCTTTGATGCAGGGTCTGAAAAACTGTTTTTT.